This TCR beta chain was recorded in a study of immune heterogeneity within non-small cell lung tumors (dated by TCRdb to about 2018). Notes on the research overall: Histology comprised a handful of squamous cell carcinomas, approximately nine non-squamous carcinomas and 1 tumor not otherwise specified. Neoantigen binding to each patient's HLA alleles was predicted with netMHCpan-3.0 for mutant peptides of 8 to 11 amino acids. TCR repertoire analysis included about 57 tumor loci from approximately 15 patients, whereas transcriptome data included only about 48 loci from 11 to 12 patients. To examine intratumoral immune heterogeneity, the study used whole-exome sequencing, RNA-seq and TCR beta repertoire sequencing on multiple spatially distinct regions of each NSCLC tumor. Paper-wide results and their limitations: Identical dominant CDR3B clonotypes recurred across loci within a patient, yet different tumor locations also harbored unique high-frequency clones. High-frequency TCR beta clonotypes were largely distinct between individual patients. A moderate positive correlation (R around 0.35), which was statistically significant, linked local T-cell repertoire clonality to local tumor mutational burden.

CDR1 and CDR2 (MNHEY, SVGAGI) derive from the germline V gene. V is shortened by 1 base, J by 2 bases, and the region joining them spans 18 bases. The CDR3 sequence holds 17 residues, the cysteine and phenylalanine included. The entry retains the CDR3 DNA only, 51 bases that are in frame from base 1. Genomic DNA extracted from bulk tumor tissue served as TCR template, with roughly 610 ng gDNA amplified per sample. Multiple biopsies per primary tumor were taken during surgery, spaced as far apart as possible within the tumor mass. The study cohort was described as untreated, and the patients were newly diagnosed NSCLC cases having curative surgery. The donor group was made up of about 15 newly diagnosed non-small cell lung cancer patients undergoing surgery with curative intent. The resected tumor masses were reviewed by two independent pathologists. Only DNA and RNA samples of high quality went on to sequencing.

A remark on this clonotype: Its antigen remains unidentified. The input lacks base qualities; no much larger clone sits a single base away.

The TCR beta CDR3 region was amplified with a multiplex PCR system whose first round of around 10 cycles used 32 V-gene forward primers and 13 J-gene reverse primers. First-round PCR used a QIAGEN Multiplex PCR Kit, and primer sequences were filed in Chinese patent CN105087789A. A second PCR round added Illumina universal primers using the Phusion High-Fidelity PCR Kit. Paired-end sequencing of TCR libraries was carried out on the Illumina HiSeq X Ten platform at a read length of 151 bp. For the original study's pipeline: Cutadapt was used to discard reads without multiplex PCR primers, PEAR merged the read pairs, and MiXCR with default settings called the CDR3 regions. Shannon entropy measured repertoire diversity, while clonality was calculated as one minus the Shannon entropy divided by the ln of the count of productive unique sequences. A clonotype counted as a dominant or high-frequency T-cell clone when its frequency was 0.5% or higher. Through fastp at Q25 and MiXCR, TCRdb rebuilt clones from the public reads, retaining in-frame beta chains. Rows with one shared CDR3 protein collapse into an entry with the most common genes and DNA. The V and J calls follow TCRdb's processing rather than the paper's. This sample holds 10,000 to 15,000 distinct CDR3 sequences; 23% were observed only once. 13% of the sample is in the top ten clones.

The sample was lung tumor tissue. This sequence uses TRBV6-5 and TRBJ2-7, with TRBD2 tentatively as D gene (6 bases match). The source of this sequence is a man in his forties or fifties with non-small cell lung cancer. The CDR3 region reads CASSYLIPRERTYEQYF. The nucleotides read TGTGCCAGCAGTTACTTGATCCCCCGGGAGAGAACCTACGAGCAGTACTTC.